This T cell receptor beta chain was identified during a study of blood T cell repertoires in COVID-19. Turning to the study itself: Samples came from the United States, Italy and Spain, spanning acute and convalescent COVID-19. Sources were T cells, B-cell-depleted T cells, or PBMCs; the material itself was cDNA or gDNA.

As handled by the study authors: Counts of nucleated cells, estimated from reference gene primer amplification, were obtained. Produced via immunoSEQ multiplex PCR; TCRdb's table is partial and in-frame only. From that table come the V and J calls and clone size; the DNA was used to work out D and trimming. Among roughly 140,000 clones listed, over 70% were seen once. Source material: peripheral blood. The receptor comes from an older woman with acute or convalescent COVID-19.

The CDR3 sequence is CATSRGPGYEQYF. For the CDR3, the DNA is TGTGCCACCAGCAGAGGGCCAGGGTACGAGCAGTACTTC. V gene TRBV15 combines with J gene TRBJ2-7, with D tentatively TRBD1 (5 bases). The V end lost 1 base, the J end lost 4 bases, and 8 bases lay between the germline ends. CDR1 and CDR2 from the germline V gene are LNHNV and YYDKDF (reference sequence). The CDR3 is 13 amino acids.